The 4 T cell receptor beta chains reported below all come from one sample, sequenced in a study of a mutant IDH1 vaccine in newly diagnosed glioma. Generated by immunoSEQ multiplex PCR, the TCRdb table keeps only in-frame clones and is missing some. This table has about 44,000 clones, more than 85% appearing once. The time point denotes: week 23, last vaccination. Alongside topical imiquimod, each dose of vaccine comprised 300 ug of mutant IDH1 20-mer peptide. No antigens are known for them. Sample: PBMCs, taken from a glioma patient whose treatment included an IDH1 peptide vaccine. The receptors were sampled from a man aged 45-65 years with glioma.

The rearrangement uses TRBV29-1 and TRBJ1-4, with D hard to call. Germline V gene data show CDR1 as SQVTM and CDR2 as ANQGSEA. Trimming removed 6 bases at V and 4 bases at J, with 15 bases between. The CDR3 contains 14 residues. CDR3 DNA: TGCAGCGTCGCGGACGGCACTGGTAATGAAAAACTGTTTTTT. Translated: CSVADGTGNEKLFF.

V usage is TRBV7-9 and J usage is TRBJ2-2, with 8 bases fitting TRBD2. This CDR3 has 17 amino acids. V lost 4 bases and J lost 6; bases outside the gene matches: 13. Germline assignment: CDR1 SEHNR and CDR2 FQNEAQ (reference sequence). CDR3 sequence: CASSSDRLPGGAGELFF. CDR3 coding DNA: TGTGCCAGCAGCTCGGACAGACTCCCGGGGGGGGCCGGGGAGCTGTTTTTT.

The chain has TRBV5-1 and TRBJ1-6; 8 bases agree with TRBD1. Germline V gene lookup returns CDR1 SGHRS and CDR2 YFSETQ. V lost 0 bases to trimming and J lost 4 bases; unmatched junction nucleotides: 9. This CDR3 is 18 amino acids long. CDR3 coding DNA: TGCGCCAGCAGCTTGGAGGTCAGGGGGCCACCTTATAATTCACCCCTCCACTTT. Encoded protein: CASSLEVRGPPYNSPLHF.

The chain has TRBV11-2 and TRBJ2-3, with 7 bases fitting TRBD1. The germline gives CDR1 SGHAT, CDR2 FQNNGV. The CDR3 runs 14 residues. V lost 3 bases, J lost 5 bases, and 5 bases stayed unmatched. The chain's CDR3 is CASSLGTVGDTQYF. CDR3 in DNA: TGTGCCAGCAGCTTGGGGACAGTTGGAGATACGCAGTATTTT.